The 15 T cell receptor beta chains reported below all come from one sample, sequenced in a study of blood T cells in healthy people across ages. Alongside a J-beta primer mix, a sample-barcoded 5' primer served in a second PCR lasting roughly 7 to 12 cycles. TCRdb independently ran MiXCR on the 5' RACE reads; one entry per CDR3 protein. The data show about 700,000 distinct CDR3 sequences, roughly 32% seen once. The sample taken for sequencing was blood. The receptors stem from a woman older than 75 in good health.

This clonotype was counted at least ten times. The CDR3 spells CASSYSRPSGANVLTF. The CDR3 DNA is TGTGCCAGCAGTTACTCGAGGCCGTCTGGGGCCAACGTCCTGACTTTC. This sequence joins TRBV6-6 and TRBJ2-6; no definite D call. There are 16 residues in the CDR3. Germline CDR1 and CDR2: MNHNY and SVGAGI (reference sequence). Trimming took 0 bases from V and 1 from J, leaving 7 bases between them.

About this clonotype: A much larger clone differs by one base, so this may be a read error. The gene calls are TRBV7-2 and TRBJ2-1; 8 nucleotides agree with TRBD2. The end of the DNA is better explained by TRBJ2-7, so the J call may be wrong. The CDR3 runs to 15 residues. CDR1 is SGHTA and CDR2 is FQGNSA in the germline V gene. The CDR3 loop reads CASCSAGGRYNEQYF. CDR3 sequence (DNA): TGTGCCAGCTGCTCGGCGGGGGGCCGCTACAATGAGCAGTACTTC.

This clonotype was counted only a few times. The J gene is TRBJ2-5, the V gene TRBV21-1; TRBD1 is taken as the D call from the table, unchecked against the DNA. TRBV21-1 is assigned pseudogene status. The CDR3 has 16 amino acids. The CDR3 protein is CASSRVTGTRAETQYF. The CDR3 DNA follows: TGTGCCAGCAGCAGGGTAACGGGAACACGGGCCGAGACCCAGTACTTC.

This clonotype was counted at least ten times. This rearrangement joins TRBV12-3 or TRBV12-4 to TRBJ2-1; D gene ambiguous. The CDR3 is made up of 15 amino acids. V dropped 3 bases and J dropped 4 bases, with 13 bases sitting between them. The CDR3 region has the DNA TGTGCCAGCAGTTTTGGAAATCCGAGATACAATGAGCAGTTCTTC. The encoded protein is CASSFGNPRYNEQFF.

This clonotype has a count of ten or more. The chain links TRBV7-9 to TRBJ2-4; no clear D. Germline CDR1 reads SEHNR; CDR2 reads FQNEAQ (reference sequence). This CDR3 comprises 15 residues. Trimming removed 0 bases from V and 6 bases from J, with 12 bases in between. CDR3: CASSLAGEPGNIQYF. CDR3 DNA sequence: TGTGCCAGCAGCTTAGCTGGAGAACCGGGAAACATTCAGTACTTC.

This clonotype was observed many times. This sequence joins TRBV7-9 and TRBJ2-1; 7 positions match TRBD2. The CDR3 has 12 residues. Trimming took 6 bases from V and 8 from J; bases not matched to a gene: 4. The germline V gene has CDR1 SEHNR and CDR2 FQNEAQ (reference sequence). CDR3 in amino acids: CASRPTSDEQFF. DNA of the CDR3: TGTGCCAGCAGACCCACTAGCGATGAGCAGTTCTTC.

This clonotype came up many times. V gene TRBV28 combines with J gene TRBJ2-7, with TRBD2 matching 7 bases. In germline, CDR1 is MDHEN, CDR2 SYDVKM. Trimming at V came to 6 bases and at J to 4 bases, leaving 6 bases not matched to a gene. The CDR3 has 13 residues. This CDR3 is CASRRGGPYEQYF. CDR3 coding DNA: TGTGCCAGCAGGCGCGGGGGTCCATACGAGCAGTACTTC.

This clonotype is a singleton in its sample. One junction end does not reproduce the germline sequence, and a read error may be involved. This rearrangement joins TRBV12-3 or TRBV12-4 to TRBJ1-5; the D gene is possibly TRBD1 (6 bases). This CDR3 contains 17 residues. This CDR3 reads CASSLGRGARGNQPRHF. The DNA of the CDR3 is TGTGCCAGCAGTTTAGGAAGGGGGGCTAGGGGCAATCAGCCCCGGCATTTT.

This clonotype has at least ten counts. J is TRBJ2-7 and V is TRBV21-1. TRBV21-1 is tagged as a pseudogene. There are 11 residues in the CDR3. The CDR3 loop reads CASSKHDEQYF. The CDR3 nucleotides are TGTGCCAGCAGCAAACACGACGAGCAGTACTTC.

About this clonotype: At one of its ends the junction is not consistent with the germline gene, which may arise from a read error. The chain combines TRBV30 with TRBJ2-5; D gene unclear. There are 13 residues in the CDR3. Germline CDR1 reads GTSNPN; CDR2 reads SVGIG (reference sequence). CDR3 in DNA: TGTACCTGGAGTGTATCGGACCAAGAGACCCAGTACTTC. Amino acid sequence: CTWSVSDQETQYF.

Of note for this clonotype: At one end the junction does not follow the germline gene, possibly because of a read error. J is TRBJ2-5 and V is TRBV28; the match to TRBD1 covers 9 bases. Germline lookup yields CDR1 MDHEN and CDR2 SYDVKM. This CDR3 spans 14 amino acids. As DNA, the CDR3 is TGCGCCAGCACCGACTCGGGACAGGGAGAGACCCAGTACTTC. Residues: CASTDSGQGETQYF. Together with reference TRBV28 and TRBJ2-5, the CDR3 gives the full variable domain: DVKVTQSSRYLVKRTGEKVFLECVQDMDHENMFWYRQDPGLGLRLIYFSYDVKMKEKGDIPEGYSVSREKKERFSLILESASTNQTSMYLCASTDSGQGETQYFGPGTRLLVL.

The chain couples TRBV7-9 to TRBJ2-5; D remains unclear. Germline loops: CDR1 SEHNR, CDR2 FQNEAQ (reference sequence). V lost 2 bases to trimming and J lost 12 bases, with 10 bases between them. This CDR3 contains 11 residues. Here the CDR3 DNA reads TGTGCCAGCAGCTTATTAGGAGTGAAGTACTTC. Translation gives CASSLLGVKYF.

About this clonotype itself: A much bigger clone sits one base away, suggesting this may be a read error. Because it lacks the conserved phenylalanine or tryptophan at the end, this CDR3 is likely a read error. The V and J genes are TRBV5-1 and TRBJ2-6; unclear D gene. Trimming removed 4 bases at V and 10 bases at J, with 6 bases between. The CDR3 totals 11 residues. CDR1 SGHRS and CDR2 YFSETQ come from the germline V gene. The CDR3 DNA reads TGCGCCAGCAGCGAGTTAAACGTCCTGACTGTC. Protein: CASSELNVLTV.

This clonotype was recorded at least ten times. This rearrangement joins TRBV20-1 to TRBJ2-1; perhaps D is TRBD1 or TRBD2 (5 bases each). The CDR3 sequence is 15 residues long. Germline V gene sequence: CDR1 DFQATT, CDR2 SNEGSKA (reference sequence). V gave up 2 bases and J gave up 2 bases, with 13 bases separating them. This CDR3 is CSARRGSGAYNEQFF. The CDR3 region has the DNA TGCAGTGCTAGAAGGGGATCCGGGGCCTACAATGAGCAGTTCTTC.

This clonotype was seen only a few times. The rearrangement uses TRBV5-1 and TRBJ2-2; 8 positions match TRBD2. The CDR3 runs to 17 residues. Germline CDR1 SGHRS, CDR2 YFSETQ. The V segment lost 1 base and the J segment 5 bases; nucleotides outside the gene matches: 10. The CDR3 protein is CASSLPAGDTGTGELFF. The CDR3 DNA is TGCGCCAGCAGCTTGCCAGCGGGGGATACAGGGACCGGGGAGCTGTTTTTT.